This TCR beta chain stems from a study of cytomegalovirus exposure and HLA in healthy donors. Per germline, CDR1 SGHVS and CDR2 FNYEAQ. The CDR3 covers 16 residues. V lost 1 base, J lost 3 bases, and 4 bases stayed unmatched. Vbeta (60) and Jbeta (13) primers were used in the PCR. Clones were sequenced by immunoSEQ multiplex PCR, and TCRdb holds only the in-frame ones, with some missing. The table includes over 85,000 clones, around 80% detected once. Sequences were obtained from PBMCs. This TCR derives from a man aged 30 to 45 in good health and CMV-seropositive. The chain is built from TRBV7-6 and TRBJ1-4, with 8 positions matching TRBD1. The DNA for the CDR3 is TGTGCCAGCAGCTTAGATCAGGGGGCGGCTAATGAAAAACTGTTTTTT. It translates to CASSLDQGAANEKLFF.